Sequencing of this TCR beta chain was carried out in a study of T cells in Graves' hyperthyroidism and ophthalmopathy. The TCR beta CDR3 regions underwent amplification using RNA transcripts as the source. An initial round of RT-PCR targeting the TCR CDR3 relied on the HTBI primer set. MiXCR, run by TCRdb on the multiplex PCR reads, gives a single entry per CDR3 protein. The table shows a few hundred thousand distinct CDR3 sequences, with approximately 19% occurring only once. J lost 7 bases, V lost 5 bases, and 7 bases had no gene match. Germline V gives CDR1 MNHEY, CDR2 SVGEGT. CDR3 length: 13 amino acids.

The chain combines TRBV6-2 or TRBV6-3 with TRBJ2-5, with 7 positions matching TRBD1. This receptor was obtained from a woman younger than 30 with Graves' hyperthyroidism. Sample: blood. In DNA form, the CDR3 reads TGTGCCAGCAGTCGGGACAGTTTGGGGACCCAGTACTTC. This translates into CASSRDSLGTQYF.